A single T cell receptor beta chain is shown here with its context. As yet, its antigen is unknown. This table comes from immunoSEQ multiplex PCR, and its TCRdb copy is limited to in-frame clones, with some not included. The data hold about 350,000 clones, with 85% observed a single time. The sample's treatment: around 19 received Ad26.COV2.S at low or high dose, single or two shots; five or six received placebo; per-sample allocation not given. After the first vaccine or placebo injection, samples were drawn on day 63. These data belong to a study of Ad26.COV2.S vaccination and SARS-CoV-2 variants. The overall study: Ad26.COV2.S, an intramuscular injection, was given once or twice 56 days apart. Study-wide results and caveats: The study found similar non-spike TCR breadth in vaccine and placebo recipients. Once vaccination had occurred, spike-specific CD8+ and CD4+ T cell responses reportedly showed substantial breadth.

The clonotype originates from a person aged 18 to 59 who received the Ad26.COV2.S COVID-19 vaccine or a placebo. The sequenced sample was peripheral blood, obtained in a trial of Ad26.COV2.S vaccine versus placebo.

CDR3 in amino acids: CATSDRGQGDNQPQHF. In DNA form, the CDR3 reads TGTGCCACCAGTGACCGAGGACAGGGAGACAATCAGCCCCAGCATTTT. The chain has TRBV24-1 and TRBJ1-5; 8 nucleotides match TRBD1. The V segment lost 4 bases and the J segment 3 bases; nucleotides outside the gene matches: 7. This CDR3 has 16 residues. Germline values: CDR1 KGHDR, CDR2 SFDVKD.